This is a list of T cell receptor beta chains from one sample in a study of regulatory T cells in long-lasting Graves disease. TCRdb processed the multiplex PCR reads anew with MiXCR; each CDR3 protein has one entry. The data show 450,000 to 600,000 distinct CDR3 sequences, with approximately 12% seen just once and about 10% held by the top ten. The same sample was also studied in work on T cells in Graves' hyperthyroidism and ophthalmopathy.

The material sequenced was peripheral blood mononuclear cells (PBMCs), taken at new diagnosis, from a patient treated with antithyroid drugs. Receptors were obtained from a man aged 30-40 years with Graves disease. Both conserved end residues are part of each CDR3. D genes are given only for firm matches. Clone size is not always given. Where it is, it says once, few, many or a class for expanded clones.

CDR3 DNA: TGCAGTGCGCGGGACAGGGGTAGTTATGGCTACACCTTC; CDR3 protein: CSARDRGSYGYTF; D gene: TRBD1; J gene: TRBJ1-2; clone size: many; V gene: TRBV20-1
CDR3 DNA: TGCAGTGCTCTCGCTGGGGGGGGGTATGGTGGCTACACCTTC; CDR3 protein: CSALAGGGYGGYTF; D gene: NA; J gene: TRBJ1-2; clone size: many; V gene: TRBV20-1
CDR3 DNA: TGTGCCAGCTCACCGGCGGCGCGGAATGAAGCTTTCTTT; CDR3 protein: CASSPAARNEAFF; D gene: NA; J gene: TRBJ1-1; clone size: few; V gene: TRBV18
CDR3 DNA: TGTGCCACCGCGTCACTTTCCGGGGAGCTGTTTTTT; CDR3 protein: CATASLSGELFF; D gene: NA; J gene: TRBJ2-2; clone size: NA; V gene: TRBV19
CDR3 DNA: TGCAGCGTCGACGGACAGGGGTTACATGGCTACACCTTC; CDR3 protein: CSVDGQGLHGYTF; D gene: TRBD1; J gene: TRBJ1-2; clone size: NA; V gene: TRBV29-1
CDR3 DNA: TGCAGTGCTAGCGCGTCCTACGAGCAGTACTTC; CDR3 protein: CSASASYEQYF; D gene: NA; J gene: TRBJ2-7; clone size: many; V gene: TRBV20-1
CDR3 DNA: TGTGCCAGCAGTCATGGAGGGGGCGGGAATGGCTACACCTTC; CDR3 protein: CASSHGGGGNGYTF; D gene: TRBD1; J gene: TRBJ1-2; clone size: many; V gene: TRBV27
CDR3 DNA: TGTGCCAGCGAACCCTCAAGATACGGTGAGCAGTTCTTC; CDR3 protein: CASEPSRYGEQFF; D gene: NA; J gene: TRBJ2-1; clone size: NA; V gene: TRBV2
CDR3 DNA: TGTGCCACCAGTGATTGGGGACGGGAGGGCCGGGAGACCCAGTACTTC; CDR3 protein: CATSDWGREGRETQYF; D gene: TRBD2; J gene: TRBJ2-5; clone size: NA; V gene: TRBV24-1
CDR3 DNA: TGTGCCAGCAGCCGAGAAGGCACAGATACGCAGTATTTT; CDR3 protein: CASSREGTDTQYF; D gene: NA; J gene: TRBJ2-3; clone size: many; V gene: TRBV11-2
CDR3 DNA: TGTGCCAGCAGTCTTGGGGGGGGAGCGGGAGTACGGCAAGAGACCCAGTACTTC; CDR3 protein: CASSLGGGAGVRQETQYF; D gene: TRBD2; J gene: TRBJ2-5; clone size: many; V gene: TRBV27
CDR3 DNA: TGTGCCAGCAGCGACACCTCTACCCCTGGTCAAAGGCAGTTCTTC; CDR3 protein: CASSDTSTPGQRQFF; D gene: NA; J gene: TRBJ2-1; clone size: few; V gene: TRBV3-1
CDR3 DNA: TGCAGTGCCACCAGGACAGGATTAGCTAGTGAAAAACTGTTTTTT; CDR3 protein: CSATRTGLASEKLFF; D gene: TRBD1; J gene: TRBJ1-4; clone size: few; V gene: TRBV20-1
CDR3 DNA: TGTGCCACCAGTGACCGGCTAGGTCAGCCCCAGCATTTT; CDR3 protein: CATSDRLGQPQHF; D gene: NA; J gene: TRBJ1-5; clone size: many; V gene: TRBV24-1
CDR3 DNA: TGTGCCAGCAGCTTGGTCGGGGGAATCAGCCCCCAGCATTTT; CDR3 protein: CASSLVGGISPQHF; D gene: NA; J gene: TRBJ1-5; clone size: many; V gene: TRBV5-6
CDR3 DNA: TGTGCCAGCAGTGGGACTAGCGGGAGATGGGTGAATGAGCAGTTCTTC; CDR3 protein: CASSGTSGRWVNEQFF; D gene: TRBD2; J gene: TRBJ2-1; clone size: NA; V gene: TRBV6-2/TRBV6-3
CDR3 DNA: TGTGCCTGGAATTCGGGGACTAGCGGCTACGAGCAGTACTTC; CDR3 protein: CAWNSGTSGYEQYF; D gene: TRBD2; J gene: TRBJ2-7; clone size: few; V gene: TRBV30
CDR3 DNA: TGTGCCAGTAGTATAGGTGTAAATGAGCAGTTCTTC; CDR3 protein: CASSIGVNEQFF; D gene: NA; J gene: TRBJ2-1; clone size: few; V gene: TRBV19
CDR3 DNA: TGTGCCAGTCAAGGTAGCGGGAGTCACAATGAGCAGTTCTTC; CDR3 protein: CASQGSGSHNEQFF; D gene: TRBD2; J gene: TRBJ2-1; clone size: NA; V gene: TRBV19
CDR3 DNA: TGTGCCAGCTCCTCTAGCCAGGGTGGGCAGCCCCAGCATTTT; CDR3 protein: CASSSSQGGQPQHF; D gene: NA; J gene: TRBJ1-5; clone size: NA; V gene: TRBV18
CDR3 DNA: TGTGCCAGCAGTTTATCGGGGCCGAACTATGGCTACACCTTC; CDR3 protein: CASSLSGPNYGYTF; D gene: NA; J gene: TRBJ1-2; clone size: many; V gene: TRBV12-3/TRBV12-4
CDR3 DNA: TGCAGCGTTAGAGAGCGGGGGGGAAATGAGCAGTTCTTC; CDR3 protein: CSVRERGGNEQFF; D gene: TRBD2; J gene: TRBJ2-1; clone size: many; V gene: TRBV29-1
CDR3 DNA: TGTGCCAGTGAGGACAGTTGGGGAGCAACTAATGAAAAACTGTTTTTT; CDR3 protein: CASEDSWGATNEKLFF; D gene: NA; J gene: TRBJ1-4; clone size: few; V gene: TRBV19
CDR3 DNA: TGTGCCAGCGGGATAACCGGGGAGCTGTTTTTT; CDR3 protein: CASGITGELFF; D gene: NA; J gene: TRBJ2-2; clone size: few; V gene: TRBV6-1
CDR3 DNA: TGCAGTGCTTCCCCAGTAGCCGATGAGCAGTTCTTC; CDR3 protein: CSASPVADEQFF; D gene: NA; J gene: TRBJ2-1; clone size: many; V gene: TRBV20-1
CDR3 DNA: TGCAGTGCTGGCCTAGCGGGAGGGCCGGCCAAGCAGTACTTC; CDR3 protein: CSAGLAGGPAKQYF; D gene: TRBD2; J gene: TRBJ2-7; clone size: many; V gene: TRBV20-1
CDR3 DNA: TGTGCTAGTGGTTCGCCAAAGGCAGGGAATTACGAGCAGTACTTC; CDR3 protein: CASGSPKAGNYEQYF; D gene: NA; J gene: TRBJ2-7; clone size: few; V gene: TRBV12-5
CDR3 DNA: TGTGCCAGCAGCCCTCTCGGTAGCGGGAGGTACAATGAGCAGTTCTTC; CDR3 protein: CASSPLGSGRYNEQFF; D gene: TRBD2; J gene: TRBJ2-1; clone size: many; V gene: TRBV7-9
CDR3 DNA: TGCAGTGCTAGAGGCAGGGGGTTCCTGGCAGATACGCAGTATTTT; CDR3 protein: CSARGRGFLADTQYF; D gene: TRBD1; J gene: TRBJ2-3; clone size: few; V gene: TRBV20-1
CDR3 DNA: TGTGCCAGCAGCCAAATCGGGCAAACAGATACGCAGTATTTT; CDR3 protein: CASSQIGQTDTQYF; D gene: NA; J gene: TRBJ2-3; clone size: NA; V gene: TRBV7-2
CDR3 DNA: TGTGCCAGCAGGCCGGGGGGGCAGCATAGCAATCAGCCCCAGCATTTT; CDR3 protein: CASRPGGQHSNQPQHF; D gene: NA; J gene: TRBJ1-5; clone size: NA; V gene: TRBV25-1
CDR3 DNA: TGTGCCACCAGTGACGTGGCGGGACCGACCTACGAGCAGTACTTC; CDR3 protein: CATSDVAGPTYEQYF; D gene: NA; J gene: TRBJ2-7; clone size: few; V gene: TRBV24-1
CDR3 DNA: TGTGCCAGCAAAAAACACGACAGGGGTGGTGGCTACACCTTC; CDR3 protein: CASKKHDRGGGYTF; D gene: TRBD1; J gene: TRBJ1-2; clone size: few; V gene: TRBV28